One sample yielded the 4 T cell receptor beta chains listed below, sequenced in a study of spatial heterogeneity in lung cancer. Study outcomes and limitations: Tumoral mutation counts were tracked by counts of expanded intratumoral alpha and beta TCRs.

TCRdb redid the calling of the 5' RACE reads with MiXCR, one entry per CDR3 protein. The profile covers some 6,000 distinct CDR3 sequences, with roughly 15% appearing a single time and roughly 15% taken by the ten largest. These receptors have no known antigen. Sample time point: sample taken at primary tumor resection. The specimen was lung tumor tissue, collected at surgery. The receptors stem from a male donor with early-stage non-small cell lung cancer.

This clonotype has ten or more counts. V is TRBV2 and J is TRBJ2-3; D possibly corresponds to TRBD2 (6 bases). Germline CDR1 reads SNHLY; CDR2 reads FYNNEI. With 1 base removed from V and 4 bases from J, the gap between germline ends came to 12 bases. The CDR3 runs to 15 residues. CDR3 sequence (DNA): TGTGCCAGCAGTGAAGACGTAGGAGGGGCAGATACGCAGTATTTT. It codes for CASSEDVGGADTQYF.

The chain is built from TRBV7-2 and TRBJ2-5; no clear D gene. The CDR3 extends over 11 amino acids. CDR1 and CDR2 from the germline V gene are SGHTA and FQGNSA. Trimming pared 5 bases from V and 9 bases from J, leaving 10 bases between. The CDR3 is CASSVTEPQYF. CDR3 nucleotides: TGTGCCAGCAGCGTTACCGAGCCCCAGTACTTC.

This clonotype was counted many times. V is TRBV12-3 or TRBV12-4 and J is TRBJ2-7, with a possible D match to TRBD2 (5 bases). Trimming removed 6 bases from V and 5 bases from J, with 14 bases in between. The CDR3 runs 13 residues. Here the CDR3 reads CASRLDQVHEQYF. CDR3 DNA: TGTGCCAGCAGACTAGATCAGGTCCACGAGCAGTACTTC.

The chain uses TRBV7-9 and TRBJ1-5, with a weak D call TRBD1 (5 bases). Trimming shortened V by 3 bases and J by 7 bases, and 7 bases separated the two germline ends. The CDR3 contains 12 residues. Germline V CDR1 and CDR2: SEHNR, FQNEAQ (reference sequence). The CDR3 region has the DNA TGTGCCAGCAGCTTGGGGACCCAGCCCCAGCATTTT. This codes for CASSLGTQPQHF.